The 20 T cell receptor beta chains below were found in one sample sequenced in a study of naive and memory T cell subsets. A UMI-containing oligonucleotide was joined by 3' ligation to the TCR cDNA template. Four PCR rounds used nested alpha and beta constant region primers plus the SP2 primer. TCRdb re-called the 5' RACE reads through MiXCR, storing one row per CDR3 protein. The repertoire holds tens of thousands of distinct CDR3 sequences, with 7.6% as singletons. These receptors were obtained from a female donor in good health.

This chain uses TRBV14 with TRBJ1-2; D is unresolved. This CDR3 region has 15 residues. The germline V and J ends were trimmed by 5 bases and 0 bases, with 13 bases remaining between them. The germline V gene has CDR1 SGHDN and CDR2 FVKESK. CDR3 nucleotide sequence: TGTGCCAGCAGCAGCTCGGGCTTAACTAACTATGGCTACACCTTC. Translating gives CASSSSGLTNYGYTF. The variable domain in full, with the rest retrieved from reference TRBV14 and TRBJ1-2, is EAGVTQFPSHSVIEKGQTVTLRCDPISGHDNLYWYRRVMGKEIKFLLHFVKESKQDESGMPNNRFLAERTGGTYSTLKVQPAELEDSGVYFCASSSSGLTNYGYTFGSGTRLTVV.

The rearrangement uses TRBV28 and TRBJ1-2, with D possibly TRBD1 on 5 matching bases. V lost 6 bases and J 4 bases, leaving 15 bases between the germline ends. CDR3 length: 14 residues. Germline V gene sequence: CDR1 MDHEN, CDR2 SYDVKM. The CDR3 protein is CASSPRTGGYGYTF. The CDR3, as DNA: TGTGCCAGCAGCCCTCGAACGGGGGGCTATGGCTACACCTTC.

The chain couples TRBV5-1 to TRBJ1-1; TRBD1 is a possible D gene (5 bases). The V end was cut by 0 bases, the J end by 1 base, with 13 bases between. The V gene's germline CDR1 is SGHRS and CDR2 YFSETQ. The length of the CDR3 is 16 residues. The CDR3 region is CASSLVAGPTNTEAFF. The CDR3, as DNA: TGCGCCAGCAGCTTGGTGGCAGGGCCCACGAACACTGAAGCTTTCTTT.

This clonotype occurred a few times. Compared with germline, one end of the junction differs, possibly owing to a read error. The chain couples TRBV12-3 or TRBV12-4 to TRBJ1-2; D may be TRBD1 (5 bases). This CDR3 comprises 12 residues. CDR3 sequence reads: CASSLQGYGDTF. CDR3 DNA sequence: TGTGCCAGCAGTTTACAGGGATATGGCGACACCTTC.

This clonotype was counted ten times or more. The chain has TRBV6-6 and TRBJ1-1, with TRBD1 as a possible D gene (6 bases). There are 14 residues in the CDR3. Germline V gives CDR1 MNHNY, CDR2 SVGAGI (reference sequence). The V end lost 4 bases, the J end lost 1 base, and 10 bases lay between the germline ends. CDR3 in amino acids: CASSFRGANTEAFF. The CDR3, as DNA: TGTGCCAGCAGTTTCCGGGGGGCGAACACTGAAGCTTTCTTT.

The chain couples TRBV7-3 to TRBJ2-6; 9 nucleotides line up with TRBD1. Germline values: CDR1 SGHTA, CDR2 FQGTGA. V dropped 6 bases and J dropped 2; count of bases not matched to a gene: 8. The CDR3 length is 17 residues. CDR3 loop: CASSLQGAGAGANVLTF. The DNA for the CDR3 is TGTGCCAGCAGTCTACAGGGGGCGGGGGCTGGGGCCAACGTCCTGACTTTC.

This clonotype was counted ten times or more. The chain has TRBV4-1 and TRBJ2-3, with D tentatively TRBD1 or TRBD2 (5 bases each). This CDR3 region has 15 residues. V lost 3 bases to trimming and J lost 4 bases, with 14 bases between them. Germline values: CDR1 MGHRA, CDR2 YSYEKL. CDR3 sequence reads: CASSHPLGAADTQYF. The CDR3 coding sequence is TGCGCCAGCAGCCACCCCCTCGGGGCGGCAGATACGCAGTATTTT.

Many counts were recorded for this clonotype. This chain links TRBV29-1 with TRBJ2-7, with unresolved D. This CDR3 contains 16 residues. CDR1 is SQVTM, CDR2 ANQGSEA, per germline. V was shortened by 4 bases and J by 2 bases, with 21 bases between the two germline ends. CDR3 sequence: CSVAVAATRVPYEQYF. The CDR3 DNA follows: TGCAGCGTTGCAGTAGCAGCCACCCGCGTCCCCTACGAGCAGTACTTC.

This clonotype occurred many times. This chain uses TRBV2 with TRBJ2-3; 10 nucleotides match TRBD1. Germline CDR1 reads SNHLY; CDR2 reads FYNNEI. V shed 10 bases and J 2 bases; nucleotides not matched to a gene: 9. The CDR3 has 15 residues. The CDR3 DNA is TGTGCCACCGACCCGGGACAGGGGACCACAGATACGCAGTATTTT. Amino acid sequence: CATDPGQGTTDTQYF.

At least ten counts were recorded for this clonotype. The chain combines TRBV7-2 with TRBJ2-5, with 7 bases that match TRBD1. Germline V gene sequence: CDR1 SGHTA, CDR2 FQGNSA. This CDR3 is 13 amino acids long. Trimming removed 5 bases from V and 5 bases from J; junction bases left unmatched: 5. The DNA of the CDR3 is TGTGCCAGCAGCCCGACAGGGATGGAGACCCAGTACTTC. Translation: CASSPTGMETQYF. Using reference TRBV7-2 and TRBJ2-5 for the parts outside the CDR3, the full variable domain is GAGVSQSPSNKVTEKGKDVELRCDPISGHTALYWYRQSLGQGLEFLIYFQGNSAPDKSGLPSDRFSAERTGGSVSTLTIQRTQQEDSAVYLCASSPTGMETQYFGPGTRLLVL.

The J gene is TRBJ2-3, the V gene TRBV4-3; D call uncertain. Per germline, CDR1 LGHNA and CDR2 YSLEER. This CDR3 is built from 14 residues. V lost 1 base to trimming and J lost 2 bases, with 7 bases between them. The CDR3 DNA follows: TGCGCCAGCAGCCAAGCCCCAGTCACAGATACGCAGTATTTT. The encoded protein is CASSQAPVTDTQYF.

The V gene is TRBV4-3, the J gene TRBJ2-3; D not certain. This CDR3 is built from 17 residues. The germline V and J ends were trimmed by 0 bases and 6 bases, with 19 bases remaining between them. Germline V gene sequence: CDR1 LGHNA, CDR2 YSLEER. Here the CDR3 DNA reads TGCGCCAGCAGCCAAGATCGGGCTGGATCGATGCTGGATACGCAGTATTTT. As protein: CASSQDRAGSMLDTQYF.

This clonotype occurred a few times. The V call is TRBV7-9, the J call TRBJ1-1, with D perhaps matching TRBD1 (5 bases). Per germline, CDR1 SEHNR and CDR2 FQNEAQ (reference sequence). The CDR3 has 13 residues. V lost 6 bases and J 5 bases, leaving 13 bases between the germline ends. The CDR3: CASRLEEGTEAFF. The CDR3, as DNA: TGTGCCAGCAGACTTGAAGAGGGGACTGAAGCTTTCTTT.

This clonotype was seen repeatedly, ten times or more. The chain uses TRBV2 and TRBJ2-7, with D uncertain. The CDR3 extends over 14 amino acids. Germline V gene sequence: CDR1 SNHLY, CDR2 FYNNEI. V was cut by 3 bases and J by 6 bases, with 15 bases left in between. The CDR3 sequence is CASSERRSPGEQYF. CDR3 DNA: TGTGCCAGCAGTGAGAGGCGGTCACCGGGCGAGCAGTACTTC.

The chain carries TRBV7-3 and TRBJ2-2, with TRBD1 matching over 10 bases. The CDR3 contains 15 residues. Trimming removed 5 bases from V and 2 bases from J; junction bases left unmatched: 2. Looked up from germline, CDR1 is SGHTA and CDR2 is FQGTGA. DNA for the CDR3: TGTGCCAGCAGCGCGACAGGGGGCAACACCGGGGAGCTGTTTTTT. Protein sequence: CASSATGGNTGELFF.

This clonotype was detected only a few times. The V gene is TRBV27, the J gene TRBJ2-7; D unresolved. This CDR3 contains 14 residues. V was clipped by 5 bases and J by 1 base, with 12 bases between them. Germline values: CDR1 MNHEY, CDR2 SMNVEV (reference sequence). In nucleotides, the CDR3 is TGTGCCAGCAGTCCAGCAAGGGTTTCCTACGAGCAGTACTTC. Its translation is CASSPARVSYEQYF.

On this clonotype itself: This could be a read error, since a much larger clone is one nucleotide away. This chain uses TRBV6-6 with TRBJ1-2; D is ambiguous. Germline lookup yields CDR1 MNHNY and CDR2 SVGAGI (reference sequence). The CDR3 length is 10 residues. The V end lost 5 bases, the J end lost 3 bases, and 1 base lay between the germline ends. The CDR3 coding sequence is TGTGCCAGCAGTGACTATGGCTACACCTTC. It codes for CASSDYGYTF.

This clonotype has a count of ten or more. V and J are TRBV6-6 and TRBJ2-7; D is unresolved. The CDR3 extends over 13 amino acids. CDR1 is MNHNY, CDR2 SVGAGI, per germline (reference sequence). The V end lost 4 bases, the J end lost 7 bases, and 14 bases lay between the germline ends. For the CDR3, the DNA is TGTGCCAGCAGTTTCGTAATCACGAGGGAGCAGTACTTC. It specifies CASSFVITREQYF.

This clonotype occurred many times. The V and J genes are TRBV28 and TRBJ1-6; 7 bases agree with TRBD1. From germline, CDR1 is MDHEN and CDR2 SYDVKM. With V trimmed by 7 bases and J by 0 bases, 12 bases remained unmatched. This CDR3 has 18 amino acids. As DNA, the CDR3 is TGTGCCAGCACCACGAATCGGGACAGAAGCTCCTATAATTCACCCCTCCACTTT. It yields the protein CASTTNRDRSSYNSPLHF.

The sample holds many counts of this clonotype. V gene TRBV12-3 or TRBV12-4 combines with J gene TRBJ2-2; the D is unclear. The ends were cut back, 6 bases at V and 2 bases at J, with 7 bases in the middle. The CDR3 totals 13 residues. CDR3 in amino acids: CASRTVNTGELFF. CDR3 bases: TGTGCCAGCAGGACGGTCAACACCGGGGAGCTGTTTTTT.